The next 15 T cell receptor beta chains were all read from a single sample in a study of response to subunit inactivated influenza vaccine. In TCRdb, the RT-PCR reads were re-called with MiXCR into one record per CDR3 protein. The sample has some 500,000 distinct CDR3 sequences, more than 15% seen once. Source: CD4+ T cells sorted from PBMCs, taken less than 30 months after vaccination. These TCRs come from a man between 50 and 70 years old who received an inactivated influenza vaccine.

In its sample, this clonotype was seen a few times. V and J are TRBV20-1 and TRBJ1-1; D gene uncertain. With 0 bases removed from V and 7 bases from J, the gap between germline ends came to 15 bases. Germline V CDR1 and CDR2: DFQATT, SNEGSKA (reference sequence). CDR3 length: 14 residues. The CDR3 loop reads CSARENGARVEAFF. CDR3 nucleotides: TGCAGTGCTAGAGAAAACGGCGCTCGAGTTGAAGCTTTCTTT.

The rearrangement uses TRBV20-1 and TRBJ2-7; the match to TRBD1 covers 7 bases. This CDR3 comprises 14 residues. V was pared by 2 bases and J by 5 bases, with 9 bases of the junction left unmatched. Germline V lookup: CDR1 DFQATT, CDR2 SNEGSKA (reference sequence). The CDR3 coding sequence is TGCAGTGCTAGAACAGGGGATTTTAGGAACGAGCAGTACTTC. It is translated as CSARTGDFRNEQYF.

The genes are TRBV6-5 and TRBJ1-1; a possible D gene is TRBD1 (6 bases). The length of the CDR3 is 15 residues. Germline lookup yields CDR1 MNHEY and CDR2 SVGAGI. The ends were cut back, 2 bases at V and 5 bases at J, with 15 bases in the middle. In DNA form, the CDR3 reads TGTGCCAGCAGTTACAGACAGGCTGGCCAAACTGAAGCTTTCTTT. It translates to CASSYRQAGQTEAFF.

This clonotype was counted only a few times. The chain has TRBV4-1 and TRBJ2-5; TRBD1 might be the D (6 bases). The CDR3 extends over 15 amino acids. Germline-derived CDR1 and CDR2 are MGHRA and YSYEKL. The ends were cut back, 0 bases at V and 3 bases at J, with 11 bases in the middle. The CDR3 sequence: CASSQDGAGEETQYF. In nucleotides, the CDR3 is TGCGCCAGCAGCCAAGATGGTGCAGGGGAAGAGACCCAGTACTTC.

This clonotype appeared a few times. The chain has TRBV2 and TRBJ2-3; 8 bases match TRBD2. The CDR3 extends over 16 amino acids. Germline assignment: CDR1 SNHLY and CDR2 FYNNEI. The junction had 11 bases not matched to a gene; V was cut back by 4 bases and J by 5 bases. The DNA for the CDR3 is TGTGCCAGCAGTGTCCTGCCAGCGGGGGCCGGAGATACGCAGTATTTT. Protein: CASSVLPAGAGDTQYF.

This rearrangement joins TRBV30 to TRBJ1-5; TRBD1 agrees at 7 bases. Losses at the gene ends were 3 bases for V and 3 bases for J; bases not matched to a gene: 5. This CDR3 is built from 14 residues. Germline V lookup: CDR1 GTSNPN, CDR2 SVGIG (reference sequence). The CDR3 is CAWSGQAVNQPQHF. CDR3 DNA sequence: TGTGCCTGGAGCGGACAGGCAGTCAATCAGCCCCAGCATTTT.

This clonotype has more than one count but fewer than ten. The genes are TRBV12-3 or TRBV12-4 and TRBJ1-6, with D maybe TRBD1 (6 bases). V was trimmed by 6 bases and J by 15 bases, leaving 15 bases between them. The CDR3 contains 12 residues. The CDR3 DNA reads TGTGCCAGCAGCGTTAGGGGGGGCCTCCTCCACTTT. Encoded protein: CASSVRGGLLHF.

The chain uses TRBV7-3 and TRBJ2-3, with 13 nucleotides matching TRBD2. CDR3 length equals 17 residues. With V trimmed by 5 bases and J by 0 bases, 5 bases remained unmatched. Per germline, CDR1 SGHTA and CDR2 FQGTGA. CDR3 nucleotide sequence: TGTGCCAGCAGCCAGACTAGCGGGAGGCTTAGCACAGATACGCAGTATTTT. This encodes CASSQTSGRLSTDTQYF.

The rearrangement uses TRBV30 and TRBJ2-5; D is possibly TRBD1 (5 bases). Looked up from germline, CDR1 is GTSNPN and CDR2 is SVGIG (reference sequence). Trimming removed 4 bases at V and 2 bases at J, with 20 bases between. This CDR3 comprises 16 residues. The CDR3 DNA reads TGTGCCTGGACTCCAAGCTGGACAAGGATACAAGAGACCCAGTACTTC. It codes for CAWTPSWTRIQETQYF.

This clonotype has just a few counts. CDR3 DNA sequence: TGTGCCAGCAGCTTAGGGGTAGTGGGACAGGGCCAATTCTTC. Translated: CASSLGVVGQGQFF. The rearrangement links TRBV7-2 to TRBJ2-1; TRBD1 matches 9 bases. With V trimmed by 1 base and J by 16 bases, 11 bases remained unmatched. This CDR3 region has 14 residues. The germline V gene has CDR1 SGHTA and CDR2 FQGNSA.

The chain recombines TRBV3-1 with TRBJ2-1, with D unresolved. This CDR3 spans 16 amino acids. Germline values: CDR1 LGHDT, CDR2 YNNKEL (reference sequence). V was shortened by 5 bases and J by 0 bases, with 14 bases between the two germline ends. CDR3 sequence reads: CASSYSLAASYNEQFF. CDR3 DNA: TGTGCCAGCAGCTACAGCTTGGCGGCCTCCTACAATGAGCAGTTCTTC.

This rearrangement joins TRBV14 to TRBJ2-5, with D hard to call. The V gene lost 0 bases and the J gene lost 2 bases, with 13 bases spanning the gap. Per the germline V gene, CDR1 is SGHDN and CDR2 is FVKESK. The CDR3 totals 16 residues. CDR3 in amino acids: CASSQERRQVQETQYF. In nucleotides, the CDR3 is TGTGCCAGCAGCCAAGAACGGAGACAAGTTCAAGAGACCCAGTACTTC.

The chain is built from TRBV5-1 and TRBJ1-6; D unclear. Germline lookup yields CDR1 SGHRS and CDR2 YFSETQ. V was shortened by 1 base and J by 0 bases, with 8 bases between the two germline ends. CDR3 length: 16 residues. In DNA, the CDR3 is TGCGCCAGCAGCTTGCTAGGAGGCTCCTATAATTCACCCCTCCACTTT. Protein sequence: CASSLLGGSYNSPLHF.

This clonotype was recorded many times. The chain combines TRBV10-1 with TRBJ2-2, with D perhaps assigned TRBD1 or TRBD2 (5 bases each). The germline V gene encodes CDR1 WNHNN and CDR2 SYGVQD (reference sequence). CDR3 length: 14 residues. V shed 0 bases and J shed 6 bases, with 8 bases lying between them. The CDR3 DNA is TGCGCCAGCAGTGAGTCGTCGGGGCCCGGGGAGCTGTTTTTT. Translation gives CASSESSGPGELFF.

This clonotype occurred a few times. The rearrangement uses TRBV6-5 and TRBJ1-5, with unresolved D. Germline CDR1 MNHEY, CDR2 SVGAGI. V gave up 4 bases and J gave up 4 bases, with 14 bases separating them. The CDR3 contains 15 residues. CDR3 bases: TGTGCCAGCAGTTCAATGGTCCTTCCGAATCAGCCCCAGCATTTT. Amino acids: CASSSMVLPNQPQHF.